Sequencing of this T cell receptor (beta chain) was carried out in a study of T cell repertoires in cytomegalovirus infection. Study in general: Shared public TCR beta signatures pointed to both CMV infection and a matching HLA type.

The CDR3 has 15 residues. Germline trimming cut 8 bases from V and 3 bases from J; bases unmatched to any gene: 10. Germline CDR1 reads LNHDA; CDR2 reads SQIVND (reference sequence). TCRdb re-derived calls from the reads in MiXCR, one entry per CDR3 protein. This sample yields about 130,000 distinct CDR3 sequences, of which 30% to 40% are seen a single time; roughly 50% belongs to the top ten. In regard to this clonotype: Its specificity is unknown.

This TCR derives from a human donor in good health (CMV status not recorded). Some clones in this sample may be carry-over from other donors' samples. The sequencing here drew on CD8+ T cells from cultured PBMCs, taken from culture after CMV antigen stimulation. This chain joins TRBV19 and TRBJ1-5, with 7 bases matching TRBD1. The CDR3 spells CASHLSGQYNQPQHF. In nucleotides, the CDR3 is TGTGCCAGTCATCTCTCGGGACAGTACAATCAGCCCCAGCATTTT.